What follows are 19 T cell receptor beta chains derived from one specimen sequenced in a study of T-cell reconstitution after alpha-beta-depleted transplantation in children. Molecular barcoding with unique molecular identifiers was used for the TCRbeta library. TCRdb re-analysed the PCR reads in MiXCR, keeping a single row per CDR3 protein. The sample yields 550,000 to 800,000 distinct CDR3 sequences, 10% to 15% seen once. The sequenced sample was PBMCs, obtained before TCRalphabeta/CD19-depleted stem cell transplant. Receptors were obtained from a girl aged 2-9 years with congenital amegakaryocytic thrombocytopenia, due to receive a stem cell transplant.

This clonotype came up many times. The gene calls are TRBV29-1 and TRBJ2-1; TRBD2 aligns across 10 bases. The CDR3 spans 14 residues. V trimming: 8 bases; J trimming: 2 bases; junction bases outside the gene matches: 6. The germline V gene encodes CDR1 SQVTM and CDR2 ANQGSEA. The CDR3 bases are TGCAGCAGCCCCGGGACTAGCGCCTACAATGAGCAGTTCTTC. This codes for CSSPGTSAYNEQFF.

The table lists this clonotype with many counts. The CDR3 protein is CASSTLTLGPYTDTQYF. DNA for the CDR3: TGTGCCAGCAGTACCCTTACATTGGGTCCTTACACAGATACGCAGTATTTT. J is TRBJ2-3 and V is TRBV12-3 or TRBV12-4, with D unresolved. The CDR3 spans 17 residues. Trimming removed 5 bases at V and 2 bases at J, with 20 bases between.

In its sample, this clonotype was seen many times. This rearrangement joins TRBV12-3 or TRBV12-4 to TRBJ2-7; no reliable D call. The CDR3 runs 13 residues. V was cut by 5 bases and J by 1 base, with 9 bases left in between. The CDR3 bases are TGTGCCAGCAGTCTAAGCGTTTCCTACGAGCAGTACTTC. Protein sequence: CASSLSVSYEQYF.

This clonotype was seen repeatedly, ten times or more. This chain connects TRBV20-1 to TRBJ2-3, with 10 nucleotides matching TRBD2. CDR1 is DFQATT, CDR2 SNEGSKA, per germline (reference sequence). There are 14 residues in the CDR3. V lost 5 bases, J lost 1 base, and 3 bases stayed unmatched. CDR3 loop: CSAPGTSGTDTQYF. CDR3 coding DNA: TGCAGTGCTCCAGGGACTAGCGGCACAGATACGCAGTATTTT.

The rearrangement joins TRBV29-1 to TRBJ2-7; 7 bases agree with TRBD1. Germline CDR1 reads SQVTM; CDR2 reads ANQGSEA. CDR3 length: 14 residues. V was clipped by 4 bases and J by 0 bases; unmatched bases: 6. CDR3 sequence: CSVGVTGSSYEQYF. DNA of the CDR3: TGCAGCGTTGGAGTGACAGGGTCCTCCTACGAGCAGTACTTC.

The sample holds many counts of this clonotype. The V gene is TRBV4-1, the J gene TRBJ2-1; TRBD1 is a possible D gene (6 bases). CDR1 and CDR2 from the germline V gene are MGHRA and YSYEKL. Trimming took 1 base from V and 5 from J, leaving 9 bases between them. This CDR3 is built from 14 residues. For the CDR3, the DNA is TGCGCCAGCAGCCAAGTAGCAGGGGACAATGAGCAGTTCTTC. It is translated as CASSQVAGDNEQFF.

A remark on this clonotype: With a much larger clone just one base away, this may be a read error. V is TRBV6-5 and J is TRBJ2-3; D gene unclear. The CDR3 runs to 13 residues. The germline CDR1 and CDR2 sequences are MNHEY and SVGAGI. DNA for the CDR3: TGTGCCAGCAGTTATCGGCTTACAGATACGCAGTCTTTT. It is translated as CASSYRLTDTQSF.

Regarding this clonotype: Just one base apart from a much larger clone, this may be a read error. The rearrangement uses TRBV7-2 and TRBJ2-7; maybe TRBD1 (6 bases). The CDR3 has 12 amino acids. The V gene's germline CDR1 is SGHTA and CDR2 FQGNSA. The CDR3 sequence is CASSLDSPEQSF. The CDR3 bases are TGTGCCAGCAGCTTGGACAGTCCCGAGCAGTCCTTC. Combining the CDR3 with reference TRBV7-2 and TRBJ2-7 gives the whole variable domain GAGVSQSPSNKVTEKGKDVELRCDPISGHTALYWYRQSLGQGLEFLIYFQGNSAPDKSGLPSDRFSAERTGGSVSTLTIQRTQQEDSAVYLCASSLDSPEQSFGPGTRLTVT.

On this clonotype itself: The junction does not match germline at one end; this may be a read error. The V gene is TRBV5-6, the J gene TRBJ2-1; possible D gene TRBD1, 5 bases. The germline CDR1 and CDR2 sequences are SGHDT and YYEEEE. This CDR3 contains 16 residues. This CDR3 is CPSSRRVRSSYNEQFF. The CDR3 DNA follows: TGTCCCAGCAGCCGCAGGGTCCGAAGCTCCTACAATGAGCAGTTCTTC.

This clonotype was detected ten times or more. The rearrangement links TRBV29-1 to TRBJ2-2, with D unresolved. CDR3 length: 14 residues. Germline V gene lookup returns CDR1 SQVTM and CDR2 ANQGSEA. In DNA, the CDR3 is TGCAGTGTCGCTAGGACCCCGAACACCGGGGAGCTGTTTTTT. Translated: CSVARTPNTGELFF.

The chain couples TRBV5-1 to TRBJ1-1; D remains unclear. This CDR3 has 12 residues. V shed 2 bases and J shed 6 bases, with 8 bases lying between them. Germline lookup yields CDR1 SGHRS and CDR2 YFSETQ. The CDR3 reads CASSFDGAEAFF. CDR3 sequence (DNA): TGCGCCAGCAGCTTTGATGGCGCTGAAGCTTTCTTT.

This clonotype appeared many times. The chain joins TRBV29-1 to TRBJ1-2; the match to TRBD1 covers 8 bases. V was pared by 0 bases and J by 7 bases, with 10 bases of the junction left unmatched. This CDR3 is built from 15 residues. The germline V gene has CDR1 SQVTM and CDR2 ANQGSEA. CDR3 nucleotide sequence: TGCAGCGTTGAAGATTCAGGCAGGGGGCTGGGTGGCTACACCTTC. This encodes CSVEDSGRGLGGYTF.

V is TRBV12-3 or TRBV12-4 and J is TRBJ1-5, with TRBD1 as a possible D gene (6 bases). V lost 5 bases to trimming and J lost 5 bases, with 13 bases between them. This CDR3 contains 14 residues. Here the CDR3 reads CASSIQGTDQPQHF. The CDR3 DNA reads TGTGCCAGCAGTATACAGGGAACAGATCAGCCCCAGCATTTT.

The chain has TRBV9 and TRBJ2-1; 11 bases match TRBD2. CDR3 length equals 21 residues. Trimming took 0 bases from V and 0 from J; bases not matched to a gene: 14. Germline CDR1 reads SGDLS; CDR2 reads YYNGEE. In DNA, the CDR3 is TGTGCCAGCAGCGTAGTAGATGCTGGGACTAGCGGAGATAGCTCCTACAATGAGCAGTTCTTC. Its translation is CASSVVDAGTSGDSSYNEQFF.

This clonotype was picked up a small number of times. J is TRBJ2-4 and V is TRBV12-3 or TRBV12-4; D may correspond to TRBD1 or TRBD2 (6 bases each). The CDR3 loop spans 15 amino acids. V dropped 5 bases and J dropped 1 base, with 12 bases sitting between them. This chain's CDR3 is CASSLPGAAKNIQYF. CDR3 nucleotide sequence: TGTGCCAGCAGTCTGCCGGGGGCGGCCAAAAACATTCAGTACTTC.

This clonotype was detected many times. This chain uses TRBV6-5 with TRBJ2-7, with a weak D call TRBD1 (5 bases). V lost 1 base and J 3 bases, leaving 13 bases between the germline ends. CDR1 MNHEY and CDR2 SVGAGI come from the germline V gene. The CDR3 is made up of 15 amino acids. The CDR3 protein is CASSYLSGKNYEQYF. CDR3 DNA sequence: TGTGCCAGCAGTTACTTGTCAGGGAAAAACTACGAGCAGTACTTC.

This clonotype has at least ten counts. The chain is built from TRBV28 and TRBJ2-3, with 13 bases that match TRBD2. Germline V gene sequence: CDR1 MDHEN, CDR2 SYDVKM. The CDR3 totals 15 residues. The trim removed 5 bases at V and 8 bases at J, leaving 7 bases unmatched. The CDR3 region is CASSPGTSGIFTQYF. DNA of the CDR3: TGTGCCAGCAGTCCGGGGACTAGCGGGATATTTACGCAGTATTTT.

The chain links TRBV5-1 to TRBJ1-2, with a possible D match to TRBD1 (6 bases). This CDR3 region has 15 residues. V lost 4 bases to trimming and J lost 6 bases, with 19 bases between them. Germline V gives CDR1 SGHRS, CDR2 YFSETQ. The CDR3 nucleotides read TGCGCCAGCAGCCTCCGGGGGGGGCGAAGCGATGGCTACACCTTC. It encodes CASSLRGGRSDGYTF. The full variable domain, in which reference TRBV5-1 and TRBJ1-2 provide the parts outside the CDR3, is KAGVTQTPRYLIKTRGQQVTLSCSPISGHRSVSWYQQTPGQGLQFLFEYFSETQRNKGNFPGRFSGRQFSNSRSEMNVSTLELGDSALYLCASSLRGGRSDGYTFGSGTRLTVV.

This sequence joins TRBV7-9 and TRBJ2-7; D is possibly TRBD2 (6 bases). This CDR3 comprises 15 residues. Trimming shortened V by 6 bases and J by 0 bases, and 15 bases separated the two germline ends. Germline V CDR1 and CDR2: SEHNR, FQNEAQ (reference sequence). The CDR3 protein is CASSGDWRGSYEQYF. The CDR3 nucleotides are TGTGCCAGCAGTGGAGACTGGCGGGGCTCCTACGAGCAGTACTTC. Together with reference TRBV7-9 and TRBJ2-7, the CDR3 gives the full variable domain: DTGVSQNPRHKITKRGQNVTFRCDPISEHNRLYWYRQTLGQGPEFLTYFQNEAQLEKSRLLSDRFSAERPKGSFSTLEIQRTEQGDSAMYLCASSGDWRGSYEQYFGPGTRLTVT.